This T cell receptor (beta chain) emerged from a study of T-cell memory formation after mild COVID-19. In TCRdb, the 5' RACE reads were re-called with MiXCR into one record per CDR3 protein. Of approximately 100,000 distinct CDR3 sequences in the sample, more than 9.5% were seen once. Trimming cost V 5 bases and J 5 bases, with 20 bases left between them. Germline V lookup: CDR1 SGHTA, CDR2 FQGTGA. This CDR3 comprises 16 residues. This clonotype has more than one count but fewer than ten. This TCR was sampled from a man younger than 35 who had mild COVID-19 (a few samples of this study predate the infection). Cell type and time point are not known. Source material: PBMCs or a T cell subset sorted from them (not recorded which). V and J are TRBV7-3 and TRBJ2-3, with a tentative D call TRBD1 (5 bases). The CDR3 is CASSPGATRFIDTQYF. The CDR3 DNA sequence: TGTGCCAGCAGCCCTGGGGCAACCAGGTTCATAGATACGCAGTATTTT.